Below are 17 T cell receptor beta chains sequenced from a single sample in a study of T-cell reconstitution after alpha-beta-depleted transplantation in children. This sample's TCRbeta library carried unique molecular identifier barcodes. TCRdb redid the calling of the PCR reads with MiXCR, one entry per CDR3 protein. The data show 350,000 to 450,000 distinct CDR3 sequences, 13% seen once. The source was PBMCs, collected from the stem cell graft. The receptors come from a human donor who donated a stem cell graft to a child with Fanconi anemia.

This clonotype has just a few counts. V is TRBV30 and J is TRBJ2-5; a weak D match, TRBD1 (6 bases). The CDR3 totals 13 residues. Between the trimmed V and J ends, which lost 0 bases and 5 bases, there was a span of 10 bases. The germline V gene encodes CDR1 GTSNPN and CDR2 SVGIG (reference sequence). CDR3 amino acids: CAWSVKGVETQYF. The CDR3 nucleotides are TGTGCCTGGAGTGTAAAGGGGGTGGAGACCCAGTACTTC. The variable domain in full, with the rest retrieved from reference TRBV30 and TRBJ2-5, is SQTIHQWPATLVQPVGSPLSLECTVEGTSNPNLYWYRQAAGRGLQLLFYSVGIGQISSEVPQNLSASRPQDRQFILSSKKLLLSDSGFYLCAWSVKGVETQYFGPGTRLLVL.

This clonotype appeared many times. The chain has TRBV7-2 and TRBJ1-2, with TRBD1 as a possible D gene (5 bases). Germline values: CDR1 SGHTA, CDR2 FQGNSA. The CDR3 is 15 amino acids. Trimming shortened V by 3 bases and J by 2 bases, and 13 bases separated the two germline ends. CDR3 coding DNA: TGTGCCAGCAGCTTGAATCGGGACGTAAACTATGGCTACACCTTC. Translating gives CASSLNRDVNYGYTF.

This clonotype appeared many times. The chain links TRBV9 to TRBJ2-7; no reliable D call. Germline-derived CDR1 and CDR2 are SGDLS and YYNGEE. This CDR3 is 12 amino acids long. V was clipped by 2 bases and J by 5 bases, with 8 bases between them. CDR3 nucleotide sequence: TGTGCCAGCAGCGTGGGGAACGACGAGCAGTACTTC. Translating gives CASSVGNDEQYF.

The sample holds a few counts of this clonotype. The chain is built from TRBV12-3 or TRBV12-4 and TRBJ1-1, with D uncertain. V shed 5 bases and J shed 0 bases, with 7 bases lying between them. This CDR3 has 13 residues. Here the CDR3 reads CASSVKMNTEAFF. Here the CDR3 DNA reads TGTGCCAGCAGTGTCAAAATGAACACTGAAGCTTTCTTT.

This clonotype was recorded a few times. The chain uses TRBV6-1 and TRBJ1-2; D gene ambiguous. The CDR3 has 13 amino acids. Germline loops: CDR1 MNHNS, CDR2 SASEGT. V gave up 6 bases and J gave up 5 bases, with 13 bases separating them. This CDR3 is CASSLYRHYGYTF. The CDR3 bases are TGTGCCAGCAGCCTCTACCGACATTATGGCTACACCTTC.

This clonotype was detected only a few times. This chain uses TRBV29-1 with TRBJ2-1, with D maybe TRBD1 (6 bases). This CDR3 region has 11 residues. V was trimmed by 6 bases and J by 7 bases, leaving 10 bases between them. The germline V gene has CDR1 SQVTM and CDR2 ANQGSEA. The CDR3 DNA sequence: TGCAGCGTCCCCAGGGGTAATGAGCAGTTCTTC. Translated, it gives CSVPRGNEQFF.

The chain combines TRBV20-1 with TRBJ2-2; 7 nucleotides match TRBD1. The CDR3 runs to 14 residues. Germline V lookup: CDR1 DFQATT, CDR2 SNEGSKA (reference sequence). The V segment lost 6 bases and the J segment 2 bases; nucleotides outside the gene matches: 6. The CDR3 here is CSAPGQINTGELFF. The CDR3 nucleotides read TGCAGTGCCCCGGGACAGATAAACACCGGGGAGCTGTTTTTT.

CDR3 sequence reads: CASSPRGGRPGNIQYF. The CDR3 DNA sequence: TGTGCCAGCAGCCCTAGAGGGGGGCGCCCCGGAAACATTCAGTACTTC. This chain links TRBV7-9 with TRBJ2-4, with D possibly being TRBD1 or TRBD2 (6 bases each). CDR3 length: 16 residues. The germline V gene encodes CDR1 SEHNR and CDR2 FQNEAQ (reference sequence). V lost 5 bases, J lost 6 bases, and 20 bases lay in between.

The chain uses TRBV25-1 and TRBJ1-2, with 7 bases identical to TRBD1. The CDR3 is made up of 16 amino acids. The germline V gene encodes CDR1 MGHDK and CDR2 SYGVNS. With V trimmed by 3 bases and J by 2 bases, 9 bases remained unmatched. DNA for the CDR3: TGTGCCAGCAGTGATCTGGGAAACAGGGGCAACTATGGCTACACCTTC. Translation gives CASSDLGNRGNYGYTF.

Only a few counts were recorded for this clonotype. This chain links TRBV5-1 with TRBJ2-3; D is perhaps TRBD1 (5 bases). Trimming pared 4 bases from V and 5 bases from J, leaving 14 bases between. The germline V gene has CDR1 SGHRS and CDR2 YFSETQ. This CDR3 has 14 amino acids. The CDR3 protein is CASSLGQAGDTQYF. The CDR3 nucleotides are TGCGCCAGCAGCCTGGGGCAGGCCGGAGATACGCAGTATTTT. Full variable domain (rest looked up from reference TRBV5-1 and TRBJ2-3): KAGVTQTPRYLIKTRGQQVTLSCSPISGHRSVSWYQQTPGQGLQFLFEYFSETQRNKGNFPGRFSGRQFSNSRSEMNVSTLELGDSALYLCASSLGQAGDTQYFGPGTRLTVL.

The sample holds a few counts of this clonotype. CDR3 in amino acids: CASSQVADTQYF. The CDR3 DNA reads as TGTGCCAGCAGCCAGGTCGCAGATACGCAGTATTTT. The gene calls are TRBV3-1 and TRBJ2-3; no definite D call. Germline CDR1 LGHDT, CDR2 YNNKEL (reference sequence). The CDR3 is 12 amino acids. Trimming shortened V by 3 bases and J by 4 bases, and 5 bases separated the two germline ends.

This clonotype was observed many times. This chain uses TRBV7-2 with TRBJ2-5; TRBD2 might be the D (5 bases). V was clipped by 6 bases and J by 4 bases, with 21 bases between them. This CDR3 comprises 16 residues. Looked up from germline, CDR1 is SGHTA and CDR2 is FQGNSA. DNA for the CDR3: TGTGCCAGCAGACAAACGGGAACCCCAAGGAGAGAGACCCAGTACTTC. Its translation: CASRQTGTPRRETQYF.

V gene TRBV5-1 combines with J gene TRBJ1-1; D ambiguous. The germline V gene has CDR1 SGHRS and CDR2 YFSETQ. The V gene lost 1 base and the J gene lost 6 bases, with 13 bases spanning the gap. This CDR3 region has 14 residues. The CDR3 nucleotides read TGCGCCAGCAGCTTGAAGGCGGGTAACGCTGAAGCTTTCTTT. Amino acids: CASSLKAGNAEAFF.

This clonotype was detected many times. This chain joins TRBV30 and TRBJ2-6; 8 nucleotides align to TRBD1. The CDR3 runs 16 residues. The J segment lost 0 bases and the V segment lost 2 bases, leaving 3 bases of the junction unmatched. CDR1 is GTSNPN, CDR2 SVGIG, per germline (reference sequence). The CDR3 sequence is CAWSPRGLSGANVLTF. The CDR3 DNA reads as TGTGCCTGGAGTCCCAGGGGGCTCTCTGGGGCCAACGTCCTGACTTTC.

This clonotype was counted many times. This chain connects TRBV5-1 to TRBJ2-1; a weak D match, TRBD1 (6 bases). There are 14 residues in the CDR3. Trimming left V 4 bases short and J 0 bases short, with 8 bases between. The germline V gene encodes CDR1 SGHRS and CDR2 YFSETQ. The CDR3 reads CASSEQGSYNEQFF. The CDR3, as DNA: TGCGCCAGCAGCGAACAGGGCTCCTACAATGAGCAGTTCTTC.

This clonotype was found a few times. This chain joins TRBV5-1 and TRBJ2-3, with D perhaps matching TRBD2 (5 bases). Deletions cut 1 base from V and 5 bases from J, with 8 bases between. The CDR3 contains 13 residues. Germline CDR1 is SGHRS and CDR2 is YFSETQ. CDR3 nucleotide sequence: TGCGCCAGCAGCTTGACCGAGGGAGATACGCAGTATTTT. Its protein is CASSLTEGDTQYF. Based on the CDR3 plus reference TRBV5-1 and TRBJ2-3, the full variable domain is KAGVTQTPRYLIKTRGQQVTLSCSPISGHRSVSWYQQTPGQGLQFLFEYFSETQRNKGNFPGRFSGRQFSNSRSEMNVSTLELGDSALYLCASSLTEGDTQYFGPGTRLTVL.

At least ten counts were recorded for this clonotype. The chain recombines TRBV6-4 with TRBJ1-6; 7 bases align to TRBD1. Germline V lookup: CDR1 MRHNA, CDR2 SNTAGT. Losses at the gene ends were 4 bases for V and 8 bases for J; bases not matched to a gene: 5. The CDR3 runs 14 residues. The CDR3 nucleotides read TGTGCCAGCAGTGTGACAGGGTGGGATTCACCCCTCCACTTT. It translates to CASSVTGWDSPLHF.